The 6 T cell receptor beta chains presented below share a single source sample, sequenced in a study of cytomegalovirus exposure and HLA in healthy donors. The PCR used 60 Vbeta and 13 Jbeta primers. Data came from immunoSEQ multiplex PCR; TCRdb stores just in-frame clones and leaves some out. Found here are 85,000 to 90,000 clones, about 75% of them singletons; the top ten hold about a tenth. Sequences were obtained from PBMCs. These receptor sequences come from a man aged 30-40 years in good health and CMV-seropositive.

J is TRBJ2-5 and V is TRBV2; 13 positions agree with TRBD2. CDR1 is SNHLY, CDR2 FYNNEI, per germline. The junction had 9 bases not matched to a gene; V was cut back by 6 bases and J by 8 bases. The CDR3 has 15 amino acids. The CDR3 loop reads CASRAGLAGMITQYF. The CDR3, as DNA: TGTGCCAGCAGAGCGGGACTAGCGGGGATGATTACCCAGTACTTC.

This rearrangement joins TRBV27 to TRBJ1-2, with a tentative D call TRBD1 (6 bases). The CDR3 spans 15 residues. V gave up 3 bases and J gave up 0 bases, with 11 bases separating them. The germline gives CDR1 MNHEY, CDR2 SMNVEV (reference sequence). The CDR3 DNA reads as TGTGCCAGCAGTTTTGCACAGGGATCTAACTATGGCTACACCTTC. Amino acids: CASSFAQGSNYGYTF.

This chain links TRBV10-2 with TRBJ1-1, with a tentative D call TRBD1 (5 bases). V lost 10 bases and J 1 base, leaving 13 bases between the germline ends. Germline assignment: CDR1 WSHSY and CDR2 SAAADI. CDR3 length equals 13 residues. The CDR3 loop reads CATRTSANTEAFF. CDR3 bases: TGCGCCACCAGGACATCCGCGAACACTGAAGCTTTCTTT.

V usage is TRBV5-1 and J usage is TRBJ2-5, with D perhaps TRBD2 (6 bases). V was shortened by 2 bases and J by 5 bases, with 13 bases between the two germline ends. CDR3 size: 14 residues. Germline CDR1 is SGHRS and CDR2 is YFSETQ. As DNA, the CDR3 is TGCGCCAGCAGCTTTGGACGGGAGCCGGAGACCCAGTACTTC. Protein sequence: CASSFGREPETQYF.

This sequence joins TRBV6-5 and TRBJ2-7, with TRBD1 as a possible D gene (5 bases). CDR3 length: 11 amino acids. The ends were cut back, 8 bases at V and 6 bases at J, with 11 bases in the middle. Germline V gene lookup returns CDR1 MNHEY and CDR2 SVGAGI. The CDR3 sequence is CASGSGSEQYF. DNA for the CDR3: TGTGCCAGCGGCTCAGGGTCCGAGCAGTACTTC.

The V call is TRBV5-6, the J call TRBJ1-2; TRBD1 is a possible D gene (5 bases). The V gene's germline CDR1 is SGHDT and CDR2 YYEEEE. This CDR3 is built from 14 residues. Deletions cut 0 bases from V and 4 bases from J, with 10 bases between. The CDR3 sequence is CASSLAEQVYGYTF. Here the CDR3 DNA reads TGTGCCAGCAGCTTGGCCGAACAGGTCTATGGCTACACCTTC.